A single sample gave rise to the 17 T cell receptor beta chains below, sequenced in a study of human T cells and chemical hapten exposure. The time point here: pre-sensitization, week 0. Specified treatment: therapeutic diphenylcyclopropenone sensitization with weekly scalp DPC. TCRdb re-called the RACE reads with MiXCR, one entry per CDR3 protein. The sample consists of under 300,000 distinct CDR3 sequences, roughly 8.9% of them appearing once. Sequenced material: whole blood, taken in connection with sensitization to the hapten diphenylcyclopropenone (DPC). These receptors all come from a woman aged 40 to 50 with alopecia areata. Some clones in this sample may be carry-over from other donors' samples.

The chain has TRBV7-2 and TRBJ2-1; no definite D call. The germline V and J ends were trimmed by 5 bases and 9 bases, with 8 bases remaining between them. CDR3 length equals 11 residues. Germline-derived CDR1 and CDR2 are SGHTA and FQGNSA. CDR3 loop: CASSRSFEQFF. In DNA form, the CDR3 reads TGTGCCAGCAGCCGAAGCTTTGAGCAGTTCTTC.

To note about this clonotype: The junction shows a germline mismatch at one end, possibly a read error. This chain uses TRBV11-2 with TRBJ2-2, with D tentatively TRBD1 or TRBD2 (5 bases each). The germline V gene has CDR1 SGHAT and CDR2 FQNNGV. The CDR3 consists of 13 residues. CDR3 DNA: TGTGCCAGCAGCCTCGTGGACACCGGGAAGCTGTTTTTT. This translates into CASSLVDTGKLFF.

This clonotype was counted many times. This chain links TRBV7-9 with TRBJ2-2; D gene ambiguous. V shed 2 bases and J shed 3 bases, with 7 bases lying between them. The CDR3 extends over 14 amino acids. Germline V CDR1 and CDR2: SEHNR, FQNEAQ (reference sequence). The chain's CDR3 is CASSLTRDTGELFF. The CDR3 nucleotides read TGTGCCAGCAGCTTAACACGGGACACCGGGGAGCTGTTTTTT.

CDR3 region: CASSEGAGPSYEQYF. CDR3 DNA: TGTGCCAGCAGCGAGGGAGCGGGGCCCTCCTACGAGCAGTACTTC. The genes are TRBV5-4 and TRBJ2-7; 7 bases match TRBD2. The CDR3 is 15 residues long. Germline V lookup: CDR1 SGHNT, CDR2 YYREEE (reference sequence). V lost 4 bases and J lost 0; bases outside the gene matches: 7.

This clonotype has more than one count but fewer than ten. The V call is TRBV7-2, the J call TRBJ2-1, with D tentatively TRBD1 (7 bases). Germline V CDR1 and CDR2: SGHTA, FQGNSA. The CDR3 loop spans 13 amino acids. V lost 5 bases and J 6 bases, leaving 11 bases between the germline ends. CDR3 nucleotides: TGTGCCAGCAGCCCCCAGGGGGGCAATGAGCAGTTCTTC. This encodes CASSPQGGNEQFF.

The V and J genes are TRBV7-3 and TRBJ2-1, with TRBD2 matching 9 bases. This CDR3 has 16 residues. The germline gives CDR1 SGHTA, CDR2 FQGTGA. With 4 bases clipped from V and 6 bases from J, the junction kept 10 bases outside the gene matches. CDR3 amino acids: CASSYSSSGSPNEQFF. The CDR3 nucleotides are TGTGCCAGCAGCTACTCCAGTAGCGGGAGTCCCAATGAGCAGTTCTTC.

This chain connects TRBV4-2 to TRBJ2-3, with 10 nucleotides matching TRBD2. This CDR3 region has 18 residues. Germline values: CDR1 LGHNA, CDR2 YNFKEQ. The J segment lost 8 bases and the V segment lost 0 bases, leaving 14 bases of the junction unmatched. CDR3 nucleotide sequence: TGTGCCAGCAGCCAAGATGGGCCTAGCGGGAGTAATAGTGGTACGCAGTATTTT. Amino acids: CASSQDGPSGSNSGTQYF.

Regarding this clonotype: This may be a read error, as it is one base from a much larger clone. The J gene is TRBJ2-7, the V gene TRBV2; TRBD1 is a possible D gene (6 bases). The CDR3 spans 12 residues. From germline, CDR1 is SNHLY and CDR2 FYNNEI. V was clipped by 6 bases and J by 3 bases, with 9 bases between them. Here the CDR3 DNA reads TGTGCCAGCAGCCGACAGGACTACGAGCAGTACTTC. Its translation is CASSRQDYEQYF.

This chain uses TRBV7-9 with TRBJ1-1; 7 bases line up with TRBD1. The trim removed 3 bases at V and 4 bases at J, leaving 5 bases unmatched. The germline gives CDR1 SEHNR, CDR2 FQNEAQ (reference sequence). The CDR3 consists of 14 residues. This chain's CDR3 is CASSFGHRGTEAFF. The CDR3, as DNA: TGTGCCAGCAGCTTCGGCCACAGGGGCACTGAAGCTTTCTTT.

The sample holds many counts of this clonotype. V and J are TRBV9 and TRBJ2-3, with 8 positions matching TRBD2. Germline assignment: CDR1 SGDLS and CDR2 YYNGEE. CDR3 length: 13 residues. The V gene end was trimmed by 2 bases and the J gene end by 9 bases; junction bases not matched to a gene: 5. The CDR3 nucleotides read TGTGCCAGCAGCGTGACTAGCGTGGACACGCAGTATTTT. This gives the protein CASSVTSVDTQYF.

This clonotype was picked up a small number of times. The chain is built from TRBV7-2 and TRBJ2-1; D possibly matches TRBD1 or TRBD2 (5 bases each). Deletions cut 5 bases from V and 10 bases from J, with 12 bases between. The CDR3 runs 12 residues. The germline CDR1 and CDR2 sequences are SGHTA and FQGNSA. The CDR3 region is CASSRGVAEQFF. DNA of the CDR3: TGTGCCAGCAGCCGAGGGGTAGCCGAGCAGTTCTTC. Variable domain in full (rest from reference TRBV7-2 and TRBJ2-1): GAGVSQSPSNKVTEKGKDVELRCDPISGHTALYWYRQSLGQGLEFLIYFQGNSAPDKSGLPSDRFSAERTGGSVSTLTIQRTQQEDSAVYLCASSRGVAEQFFGPGTRLTVL.

Only a few counts were recorded for this clonotype. The chain combines TRBV12-3 or TRBV12-4 with TRBJ1-2; no firm D call. This CDR3 is built from 15 residues. Deletions cut 3 bases from V and 4 bases from J, with 15 bases between. CDR3 region: CASSFMSLHPYGYTF. DNA of the CDR3: TGTGCCAGCAGTTTTATGTCCCTACACCCCTATGGCTACACCTTC.

The sample holds a few counts of this clonotype. V usage is TRBV7-2 and J usage is TRBJ2-1; 15 nucleotides line up with TRBD2. V trimming: 5 bases; J trimming: 8 bases; junction bases outside the gene matches: 4. Germline CDR1 and CDR2: SGHTA and FQGNSA. The CDR3 runs 15 residues. The CDR3 bases are TGTGCCAGCAGCCAGGGACTAGCGGGAGGTGATGAGCAGTTCTTC. Its translation: CASSQGLAGGDEQFF.

The rearrangement links TRBV20-1 to TRBJ2-7; D is undetermined. This CDR3 has 11 amino acids. V dropped 6 bases and J dropped 6 bases, with 12 bases sitting between them. The germline gives CDR1 DFQATT, CDR2 SNEGSKA (reference sequence). The CDR3 coding sequence is TGCAGTGCCCCAAGGGTCCGCGAGCAGTACTTC. Translation: CSAPRVREQYF.

In the case of this clonotype: A much larger clonotype is one base distant, so this may be a read error. V gene TRBV5-6 combines with J gene TRBJ2-5, with D tentatively TRBD1 (6 bases). Germline loops: CDR1 SGHDT, CDR2 YYEEEE. V was clipped by 1 base and J by 0 bases, with 7 bases between them. The CDR3 loop spans 14 amino acids. CDR3 region: CASSLTGNQETQYF. CDR3 nucleotide sequence: TGTGCCAGCAGCTTGACAGGGAACCAAGAGACCCAGTACTTC. Filled out from reference TRBV5-6 and TRBJ2-5, the complete variable domain reads DAGVTQSPTHLIKTRGQQVTLRCSPKSGHDTVSWYQQALGQGPQFIFQYYEEEERQRGNFPDRFSGHQFPNYSSELNVNALLLGDSALYLCASSLTGNQETQYFGPGTRLLVL.

This clonotype was found many times. The chain has TRBV6-2 or TRBV6-3 and TRBJ2-1, with D unclear. There are 13 residues in the CDR3. Trimming cost V 1 base and J 5 bases, with 6 bases left between them. CDR1 and CDR2 (germline): MNHEY, SVGEGT. Here the CDR3 DNA reads TGTGCCAGCAGTTACTTTGGGAACAATGAGCAGTTCTTC. It is translated as CASSYFGNNEQFF.

This clonotype was detected many times. The chain has TRBV20-1 and TRBJ1-4; D gene ambiguous. V was trimmed by 3 bases and J by 4 bases, leaving 6 bases between them. Germline assignment: CDR1 DFQATT and CDR2 SNEGSKA (reference sequence). The CDR3 has 12 amino acids. The CDR3 sequence: CSARSLNEKLFF. CDR3 sequence (DNA): TGCAGTGCTAGGTCCCTTAATGAAAAACTGTTTTTT.